Each of the 13 T cell receptor beta chains below was sequenced from the same sample in a study of cytomegalovirus exposure and HLA in healthy donors. PCR used 60 Vbeta primers and 13 Jbeta primers. Libraries were prepared by immunoSEQ multiplex PCR; TCRdb keeps only in-frame clonotypes and omits some of them. The table lists about 130,000 clones, 82% of them singletons. The sample consisted of PBMCs. Receptors originate from a boy aged 2 to 9 in good health and CMV-seronegative.

The genes are TRBV10-3 and TRBJ1-1; 8 positions match TRBD1. The CDR3 sequence is 14 residues long. Trimming at V came to 6 bases and at J to 1 base, leaving 4 bases not matched to a gene. CDR1 and CDR2 (germline): ENHRY, SYGVKD. As DNA, the CDR3 is TGTGCCATCAGCCCCGGACAGGGGAACACTGAAGCTTTCTTT. Translating gives CAISPGQGNTEAFF.

J is TRBJ1-1 and V is TRBV14; D remains ambiguous. Germline V gene sequence: CDR1 SGHDN, CDR2 FVKESK. This CDR3 has 11 residues. Trimming took 4 bases from V and 7 from J, leaving 7 bases between them. CDR3 loop: CASSPEGEAFF. The CDR3 DNA is TGTGCCAGCAGCCCCGAGGGTGAAGCTTTCTTT.

The chain combines TRBV7-9 with TRBJ2-2; D might be TRBD2 (5 bases). This CDR3 region has 16 residues. Trimming cost V 3 bases and J 5 bases, with 16 bases left between them. The germline CDR1 and CDR2 sequences are SEHNR and FQNEAQ (reference sequence). The CDR3 coding sequence is TGTGCCAGCAGCTTTCCTAGCCCCTCTAATACCGGGGAGCTGTTTTTT. Residues: CASSFPSPSNTGELFF.

The table lists this clone with a count of one. This chain links TRBV6-1 with TRBJ1-2, with TRBD1 matching 7 bases. The CDR3 consists of 14 residues. Losses at the gene ends were 8 bases for V and 3 bases for J; bases not matched to a gene: 9. CDR1 is MNHNS and CDR2 is SASEGT in the germline V gene. CDR3 region: CASGEGGMDYGYTF. The CDR3 DNA reads as TGTGCCAGCGGGGAAGGGGGCATGGACTATGGCTACACCTTC.

The genes are TRBV28 and TRBJ2-3, with a possible D match to TRBD1 (6 bases). With 7 bases removed from V and 0 bases from J, the gap between germline ends came to 14 bases. Germline V gene lookup returns CDR1 MDHEN and CDR2 SYDVKM. CDR3 length: 15 amino acids. The CDR3 sequence is CASKGTLISTDTQYF. The CDR3 bases are TGTGCCAGCAAAGGGACATTGATTAGCACAGATACGCAGTATTTT.

This chain links TRBV27 with TRBJ2-2; no definite D call. Deletions cut 5 bases from V and 6 bases from J, with 10 bases between. Germline assignment: CDR1 MNHEY and CDR2 SMNVEV (reference sequence). The CDR3 extends over 13 amino acids. DNA of the CDR3: TGTGCCAGCAGTCCTCTATTTGCCGGGGAGCTGTTTTTT. Residues: CASSPLFAGELFF.

The chain links TRBV10-3 to TRBJ1-3; D is uncertain. Germline V gives CDR1 ENHRY, CDR2 SYGVKD. V was cut by 6 bases and J by 6 bases, with 6 bases left in between. This CDR3 spans 11 amino acids. CDR3 residues: CAISEQNTIYF. CDR3 coding DNA: TGTGCCATCAGCGAACAAAACACCATATATTTT.

The V call is TRBV19, the J call TRBJ2-7; tentatively, D is TRBD2 (6 bases). The CDR3 runs to 15 residues. CDR1 and CDR2 from the germline V gene are LNHDA and SQIVND (reference sequence). Trimming removed 7 bases at V and 1 base at J, with 17 bases between. As DNA, the CDR3 is TGTGCCAGTACCAGCATGGGGGGAGGATCCTACGAGCAGTACTTC. Protein product: CASTSMGGGSYEQYF. The complete variable domain, with remaining parts taken from reference TRBV19 and TRBJ2-7, reads DGGITQSPKYLFRKEGQNVTLSCEQNLNHDAMYWYRQDPGQGLRLIYYSQIVNDFQKGDIAEGYSVSREKKESFPLTVTSAQKNPTAFYLCASTSMGGGSYEQYFGPGTRLTVT.

On this clone itself: The junction differs from germline at one of its ends, possibly a read error. V is TRBV7-9 and J is TRBJ1-4; the D gene is possibly TRBD1 (6 bases). In germline, CDR1 is SEHNR, CDR2 FQNEAQ (reference sequence). This CDR3 contains 16 residues. The CDR3 DNA sequence: TGTTCCAGCAGCTCTAAACTACAGGGTCCTGGTGAAAAACTGTTTTTT. Residues: CSSSSKLQGPGEKLFF. Supplemented by reference TRBV7-9 and TRBJ1-4, the full variable domain reads DTGVSQNPRHKITKRGQNVTFRCDPISEHNRLYWYRQTLGQGPEFLTYFQNEAQLEKSRLLSDRFSAERPKGSFSTLEIQRTEQGDSAMYLCSSSSKLQGPGEKLFFGSGTQLSVL.

The CDR3 is CASSPEGVRNTIYF. CDR3 sequence (DNA): TGTGCCAGCAGCCCAGAAGGGGTACGCAACACCATATATTTT. The V call is TRBV5-4, the J call TRBJ1-3; D is possibly TRBD1 (5 bases). V lost 4 bases, J lost 7 bases, and 15 bases lay in between. The CDR3 is 14 residues long. Germline lookup yields CDR1 SGHNT and CDR2 YYREEE (reference sequence).

The chain joins TRBV5-1 to TRBJ2-1; D may be TRBD2 (5 bases). Germline V gene lookup returns CDR1 SGHRS and CDR2 YFSETQ. The CDR3 runs to 14 residues. Trimming cost V 2 bases and J 6 bases, with 12 bases left between them. Here the CDR3 reads CASSFGGPGNEQFF. CDR3 DNA: TGCGCCAGCAGCTTTGGCGGGCCGGGCAATGAGCAGTTCTTC.

The chain has TRBV30 and TRBJ2-1, with D possibly being TRBD2 (5 bases). Between the trimmed V and J ends, which lost 2 bases and 2 bases, there was a span of 10 bases. This CDR3 region has 14 residues. CDR1 and CDR2 from the germline V gene are GTSNPN and SVGIG (reference sequence). Written as DNA, the CDR3 is TGTGCCTGGAGTTTAGCGACTCCCTACAATGAGCAGTTCTTC. Protein product: CAWSLATPYNEQFF.

The V call is TRBV2, the J call TRBJ2-4; possible D gene TRBD1, 6 bases. Germline CDR1 and CDR2: SNHLY and FYNNEI. The CDR3 has 15 amino acids. The V end lost 6 bases, the J end lost 0 bases, and 12 bases lay between the germline ends. CDR3 nucleotide sequence: TGTGCCAGCAGAGGACAGTCCGTAGCCAAAAACATTCAGTACTTC. Amino acids: CASRGQSVAKNIQYF.